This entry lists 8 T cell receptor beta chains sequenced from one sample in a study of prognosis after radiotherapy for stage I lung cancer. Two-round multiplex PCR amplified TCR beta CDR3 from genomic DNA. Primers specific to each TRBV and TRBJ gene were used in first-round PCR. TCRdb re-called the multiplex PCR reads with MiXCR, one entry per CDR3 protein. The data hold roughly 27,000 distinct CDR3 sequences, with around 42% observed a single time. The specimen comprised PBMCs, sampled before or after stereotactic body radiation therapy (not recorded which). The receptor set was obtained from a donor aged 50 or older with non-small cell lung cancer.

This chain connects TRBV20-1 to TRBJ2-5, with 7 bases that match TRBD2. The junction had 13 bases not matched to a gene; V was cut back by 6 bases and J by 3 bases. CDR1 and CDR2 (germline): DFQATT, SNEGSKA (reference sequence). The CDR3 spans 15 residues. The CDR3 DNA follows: TGCAGTGCCCCCCTATTGGGACTATGGGAAGAGACCCAGTACTTC. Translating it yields CSAPLLGLWEETQYF.

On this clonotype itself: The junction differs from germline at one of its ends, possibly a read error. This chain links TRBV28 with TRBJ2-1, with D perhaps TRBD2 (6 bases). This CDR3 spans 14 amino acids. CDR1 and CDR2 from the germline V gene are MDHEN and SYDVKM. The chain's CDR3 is CASSGGISYNEQSF. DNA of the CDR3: TGTGCCAGCAGTGGGGGGATAAGCTACAATGAGCAGTCCTTC.

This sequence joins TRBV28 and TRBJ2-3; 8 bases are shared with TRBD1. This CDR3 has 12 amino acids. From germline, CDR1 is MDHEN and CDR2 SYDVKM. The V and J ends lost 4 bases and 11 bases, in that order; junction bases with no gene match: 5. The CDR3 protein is CASSSRGRRQYF. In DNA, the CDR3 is TGTGCCAGCAGTTCCAGGGGGCGGAGGCAGTATTTT.

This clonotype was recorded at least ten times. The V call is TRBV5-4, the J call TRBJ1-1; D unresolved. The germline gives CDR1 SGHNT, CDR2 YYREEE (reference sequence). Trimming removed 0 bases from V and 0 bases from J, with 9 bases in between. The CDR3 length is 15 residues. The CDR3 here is CASSLASRMNTEAFF. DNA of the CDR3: TGTGCCAGCAGCTTGGCCTCCCGGATGAACACTGAAGCTTTCTTT.

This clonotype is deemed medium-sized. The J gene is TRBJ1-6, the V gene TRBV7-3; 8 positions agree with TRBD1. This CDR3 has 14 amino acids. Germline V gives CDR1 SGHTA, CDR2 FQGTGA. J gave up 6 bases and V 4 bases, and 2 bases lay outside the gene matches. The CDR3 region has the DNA TGTGCCAGCAGCTCGGACAGGGCTAATTCACCCCTCCACTTT. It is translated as CASSSDRANSPLHF.

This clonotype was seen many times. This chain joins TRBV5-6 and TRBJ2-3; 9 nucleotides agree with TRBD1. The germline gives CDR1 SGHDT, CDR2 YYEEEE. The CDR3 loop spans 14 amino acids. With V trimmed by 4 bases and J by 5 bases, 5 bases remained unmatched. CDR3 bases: TGTGCCAGCAGCAAGGACAGGGGATTAGATACGCAGTATTTT. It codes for CASSKDRGLDTQYF.

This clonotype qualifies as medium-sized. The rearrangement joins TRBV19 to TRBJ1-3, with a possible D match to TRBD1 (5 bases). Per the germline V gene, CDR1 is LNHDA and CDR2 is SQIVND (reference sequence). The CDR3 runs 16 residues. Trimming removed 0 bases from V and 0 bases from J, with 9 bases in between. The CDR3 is CASSIDGGSSGNTIYF. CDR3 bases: TGTGCCAGTAGTATAGATGGGGGGAGCTCTGGAAACACCATATATTTT.

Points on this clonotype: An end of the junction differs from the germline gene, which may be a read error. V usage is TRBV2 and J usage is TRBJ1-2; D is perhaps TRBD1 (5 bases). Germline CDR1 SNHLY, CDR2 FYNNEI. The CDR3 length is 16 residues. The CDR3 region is CASSEGRGHGRYVYTF. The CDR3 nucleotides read TGTGCCAGCAGTGAAGGGCGGGGCCATGGGAGATATGTCTACACCTTC.